This T cell receptor beta chain originates from a study of shared clonotypes between healthy human individuals. Whole-study findings and limits: Among the subsets, naive ones generally showed larger estimated richness than memory ones.

The naive CD8 fraction comprised CD45RO-negative cells positively selected for CCR7 and excluded terminally differentiated effector memory CD45RA+ cells. The CDR3 extends over 16 amino acids. Looked up from germline, CDR1 is SGHVS and CDR2 is FNYEAQ. V was shortened by 5 bases and J by 6 bases, with 23 bases between the two germline ends. TCRdb keeps only in-frame clones here, not all; method: immunoSEQ multiplex PCR. Found here are under 600,000 clones, roughly 98% of them singletons; the top ten hold 0.3%. With regard to this clone: What it binds is not known.

The sequence came from a man aged 25 to 45 in good health. This sequence joins TRBV7-6 and TRBJ2-7, with D tentatively TRBD1 or TRBD2 (5 bases each). The sample consisted of naive CD8+ T cells sorted from blood. The CDR3 DNA sequence: TGTGCCAGCAGCCCGACTACCACGATTTGGGGCGGCGAGCAGTACTTC. This translates into CASSPTTTIWGGEQYF. Using reference TRBV7-6 and TRBJ2-7 for the parts outside the CDR3, the full variable domain is GAGVSQSPRYKVTKRGQDVALRCDPISGHVSLYWYRQALGQGPEFLTYFNYEAQQDKSGLPNDRFSAERPEGSISTLTIQRTEQRDSAMYRCASSPTTTIWGGEQYFGPGTRLTVT.